This entry lists 14 T cell receptor beta chains sequenced from one sample in a study of regulatory T cells in long-lasting Graves disease. Time point: newly diagnosed GD, antithyroid drugs for less than 3 months. Making the TCR library involved RNA that had been extracted from PBMCs. Libraries of TCR beta came from iRepertoire HTBI primers plus Arm-PCR of CDR3 regions. TCRdb re-called the multiplex PCR reads with MiXCR, one entry per CDR3 protein. The table lists 350,000 to 500,000 distinct CDR3 sequences, over 15% of them singletons. This same sample was also part of a study on T cells in Graves' hyperthyroidism and ophthalmopathy.

The sequencing used peripheral blood mononuclear cells (PBMCs), collected at new diagnosis, from a patient treated with antithyroid drugs. These receptor sequences come from a woman under 40 with Graves disease.

V gene TRBV29-1 combines with J gene TRBJ2-2; 7 nucleotides agree with TRBD2. This CDR3 comprises 16 residues. Per germline, CDR1 SQVTM and CDR2 ANQGSEA. The trim removed 6 bases at V and 6 bases at J, leaving 16 bases unmatched. DNA of the CDR3: TGCAGCGTGACGACTAGCTCTAGCTTGTTGGCCGGGGAGCTGTTTTTT. It codes for CSVTTSSSLLAGELFF.

V is TRBV7-9 and J is TRBJ2-5, with D perhaps given as TRBD1 or TRBD2 (5 bases each). The CDR3 extends over 17 amino acids. Germline CDR1 is SEHNR and CDR2 is FQNEAQ (reference sequence). V dropped 5 bases and J dropped 2 bases, with 21 bases sitting between them. The CDR3 loop is CASSETGLSGFQETQYF. The CDR3 DNA sequence: TGTGCCAGCAGCGAAACGGGGCTAAGCGGATTTCAAGAGACCCAGTACTTC.

This chain uses TRBV7-3 with TRBJ2-7, with a tentative D call TRBD2 (5 bases). Trimming shortened V by 1 base and J by 3 bases, and 13 bases separated the two germline ends. The length of the CDR3 is 15 residues. Germline values: CDR1 SGHTA, CDR2 FQGTGA. The CDR3 loop is CASSLSGGQYYEQYF. The DNA for the CDR3 is TGTGCCAGCAGCTTAAGCGGAGGCCAATACTACGAGCAGTACTTC. The whole variable domain, filled in from reference TRBV7-3 and TRBJ2-7, reads GAGVSQTPSNKVTEKGKYVELRCDPISGHTALYWYRQSLGQGPEFLIYFQGTGAADDSGLPNDRFFAVRPEGSVSTLKIQRTERGDSAVYLCASSLSGGQYYEQYFGPGTRLTVT.

This clonotype was counted only a few times. The chain joins TRBV4-3 to TRBJ2-1, with D maybe TRBD2 (5 bases). Germline V lookup: CDR1 LGHNA, CDR2 YSLEER. Between the trimmed V and J ends, which lost 2 bases and 0 bases, there was a span of 8 bases. The CDR3 is made up of 15 amino acids. CDR3: CASSQFSDSYNEQFF. As DNA, the CDR3 is TGCGCCAGCAGCCAATTTAGCGACTCCTACAATGAGCAGTTCTTC.

This clonotype has more than one count but fewer than ten. The rearrangement joins TRBV5-5 to TRBJ2-1, with D tentatively TRBD1 or TRBD2 (5 bases each). The CDR3 runs 14 residues. Between the trimmed V and J ends, which lost 6 bases and 5 bases, there was a span of 15 bases. CDR1 is SGHKS and CDR2 is YYEKEE in the germline V gene (reference sequence). The CDR3 DNA follows: TGTGCCAGCATCTGGGGAAGGGGAGACAATGAGCAGTTCTTC. It yields the protein CASIWGRGDNEQFF.

The J gene is TRBJ1-2, the V gene TRBV2; D gene uncertain. V shed 8 bases and J shed 4 bases, with 11 bases lying between them. Germline V gene sequence: CDR1 SNHLY, CDR2 FYNNEI. This CDR3 has 12 amino acids. This chain's CDR3 is CASGGPSYGYTF. In DNA, the CDR3 is TGTGCCAGCGGCGGGCCAAGCTATGGCTACACCTTC.

J is TRBJ1-1 and V is TRBV28, with D perhaps TRBD1 (6 bases). V lost 4 bases and J lost 10, with 13 bases in between. The germline CDR1 and CDR2 sequences are MDHEN and SYDVKM. The CDR3 is made up of 12 amino acids. CDR3 DNA: TGTGCCAGCAGTTCACAGGGATTACGAGCTTTCTTT. It yields the protein CASSSQGLRAFF.

This clonotype was picked up many times. The genes are TRBV12-3 or TRBV12-4 and TRBJ2-5, with D possibly matching TRBD1 (5 bases). The CDR3 runs to 12 residues. Trimming pared 5 bases from V and 5 bases from J, leaving 9 bases between. The CDR3 region is CASSTGVETQYF. In DNA, the CDR3 is TGTGCCAGCAGTACAGGCGTTGAGACCCAGTACTTC.

This clonotype came up many times. This chain uses TRBV5-1 with TRBJ2-7; TRBD1 matches at 9 bases. The CDR3 is 15 residues long. Unmatched junction bases numbered 10, after V lost 4 bases and J lost 5 bases. The germline gives CDR1 SGHRS, CDR2 YFSETQ. The CDR3 DNA reads TGCGCCAGCAGCACTCTTTACAGGGGGCGCAACGAGCAGTACTTC. Translated, it gives CASSTLYRGRNEQYF.

The CDR3 nucleotides read TGTGCTAGTGGTTTGGAGGTTGGAGGGATCGGCAAAAACATTCAGTACTTC. Translating it yields CASGLEVGGIGKNIQYF. The chain joins TRBV12-5 to TRBJ2-4, with a weak D call TRBD2 (6 bases). Trimming removed 1 base from V and 3 bases from J, with 16 bases in between. In germline, CDR1 is LGHNT, CDR2 FRNRAP. There are 17 residues in the CDR3.

This clonotype was seen only a few times. This chain joins TRBV5-5 and TRBJ2-7, with TRBD1 identical over 7 bases. The CDR3 is made up of 19 amino acids. The V gene end was trimmed by 3 bases and the J gene end by 2 bases; junction bases not matched to a gene: 20. CDR1 is SGHKS, CDR2 YYEKEE, per germline (reference sequence). Here the CDR3 DNA reads TGTGCCAGCAGCTCCAGGAAAGCTTCTTGGGACAGTTTCCCCTACGAGCAGTACTTC. Encoded protein: CASSSRKASWDSFPYEQYF.

This clonotype was observed many times. Here the CDR3 reads CASSPEGSLNTEAFF. The CDR3 DNA is TGCGCCAGCAGCCCTGAAGGGAGTTTGAACACTGAAGCTTTCTTT. V and J are TRBV5-1 and TRBJ1-1; D not resolved. The CDR3 spans 15 residues. Trimming removed 4 bases from V and 0 bases from J, with 13 bases in between. Germline V gene sequence: CDR1 SGHRS, CDR2 YFSETQ. The entire variable domain, with the rest obtained from reference TRBV5-1 and TRBJ1-1, is as follows: KAGVTQTPRYLIKTRGQQVTLSCSPISGHRSVSWYQQTPGQGLQFLFEYFSETQRNKGNFPGRFSGRQFSNSRSEMNVSTLELGDSALYLCASSPEGSLNTEAFFGQGTRLTVV.

This clonotype was recorded at least ten times. V gene TRBV12-3 or TRBV12-4 combines with J gene TRBJ2-1; D might be TRBD1 or TRBD2, each matching 5 bases. The CDR3 runs 14 residues. V was pared by 6 bases and J by 6 bases, with 15 bases between. The CDR3 DNA sequence: TGTGCCAGCAGCCTCGGGCCCGGGACCAATGAGCAGTTCTTC. Amino acids: CASSLGPGTNEQFF.

The chain recombines TRBV28 with TRBJ2-7; either TRBD1 or TRBD2 may supply D (5 bases each). This CDR3 region has 14 residues. In germline, CDR1 is MDHEN, CDR2 SYDVKM. Trimming took off 3 bases at V and 2 bases at J, with 11 bases between the two ends. The CDR3 nucleotides are TGTGCCAGCAGTTTCGCCGGGACCCCCTACGAGCAGTACTTC. Its protein product is CASSFAGTPYEQYF.